This T cell receptor beta chain was recovered during a study of OX40 agonist ivuxolimab in advanced cancers. Study-wide results and limits: Individuals who were partial responders at 0.1-3.0 mg/kg had clonal expansion that ranked among the lowest.

CDR1 and CDR2 (germline): SEHNR, FQNEAQ (reference sequence). Trimming cost V 9 bases and J 0 bases, with 11 bases left between them. The CDR3 is 13 amino acids. Turning to this clone: The antigen is not known.

Profiling relied on immunoSEQ multiplex PCR, and the TCRdb table lists in-frame clones only, not all of them. In the table there are 75,000 to 100,000 clones, around 88% of which are singletons. This clonotype was obtained from an adult with an advanced solid tumor such as melanoma, head and neck, liver or kidney cancer. The J gene is TRBJ1-1, the V gene TRBV7-9; D unresolved. The material was CD4+ or CD8+ T cells sorted from blood, obtained in a trial of the OX40 agonist ivuxolimab. The CDR3 DNA reads as TGTGCCAGTCAGCTGACCATGAACACTGAAGCTTTCTTT. Encoded protein: CASQLTMNTEAFF.